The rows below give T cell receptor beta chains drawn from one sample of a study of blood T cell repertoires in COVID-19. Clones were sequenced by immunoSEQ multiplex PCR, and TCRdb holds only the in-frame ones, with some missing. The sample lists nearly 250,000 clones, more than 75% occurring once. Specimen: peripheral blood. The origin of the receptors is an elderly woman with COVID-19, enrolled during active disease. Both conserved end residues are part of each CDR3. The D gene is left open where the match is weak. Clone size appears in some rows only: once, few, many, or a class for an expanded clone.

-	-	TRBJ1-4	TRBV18	CASSPLVQAGEKLFF	TGTGCCAGCTCACCACTGGTCCAGGCGGGTGAAAAACTGTTTTTT
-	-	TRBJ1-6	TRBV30	CAWSLGRGYNSPLHF	TGTGCCTGGAGCCTCGGACGGGGTTATAATTCACCCCTCCACTTT
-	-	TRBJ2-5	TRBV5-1	CASSTEPAGQETQYF	TGCGCCAGCAGCACCGAACCGGCAGGACAAGAGACCCAGTACTTC
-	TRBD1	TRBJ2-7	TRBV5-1	CASSLAVRTGGTYEQYF	TGCGCCAGCAGCTTGGCCGTTCGGACAGGGGGCACCTACGAGCAGTACTTC
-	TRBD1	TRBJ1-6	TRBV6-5	CASSDFRGTTPLHF	TGTGCCAGCAGCGACTTCAGGGGGACGACACCCCTCCACTTT
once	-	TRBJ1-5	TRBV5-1	CASSLAENQPQHF	TGCGCCAGCAGCTTGGCCGAGAATCAGCCCCAGCATTTT
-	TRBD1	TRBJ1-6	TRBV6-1	CASSEDRGAGSPLHF	TGTGCCAGCAGTGAAGACAGGGGGGCCGGTTCACCCCTCCACTTT
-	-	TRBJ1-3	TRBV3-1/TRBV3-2	CASSQGTLPWGNTIYF	TGTGCCAGCAGCCAAGGAACACTACCATGGGGAAACACCATATATTTT
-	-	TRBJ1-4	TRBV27	CASPGGKLFF	TGTGCCAGCCCTGGGGGGAAACTGTTTTTT
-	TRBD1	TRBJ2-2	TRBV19	CASSVPLLSGQGNTGELFF	TGTGCCAGTAGTGTGCCCCTACTTAGCGGACAGGGGAACACCGGGGAGCTGTTTTTT
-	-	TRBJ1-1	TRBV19	CASSMRELNTEAFF	TGTGCCAGTAGTATGCGGGAATTGAACACTGAAGCTTTCTTT
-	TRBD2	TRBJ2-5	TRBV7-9	CASSLSGLAGRETQYF	TGTGCCAGCAGCTTATCGGGACTAGCGGGGCGAGAGACCCAGTACTTC
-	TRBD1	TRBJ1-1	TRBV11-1	CASSLQTGSTEAFF	TGTGCCAGCAGCTTACAGACAGGGTCCACTGAAGCTTTCTTT
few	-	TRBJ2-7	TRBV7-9	CASSFSQYSYEQYF	TGTGCCAGCAGCTTTTCACAGTACTCCTACGAGCAGTACTTC
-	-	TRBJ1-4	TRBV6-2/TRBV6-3	CASSSPGREKLFF	TGTGCCAGCAGTTCACCAGGTCGGGAAAAACTGTTTTTT
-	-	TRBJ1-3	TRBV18	CASSPASPDTIYF	TGTGCCAGCTCACCGGCCTCGCCAGACACCATATATTTT
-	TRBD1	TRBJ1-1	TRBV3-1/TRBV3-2	CASSQGRTGNTEAFF	TGTGCCAGCAGCCAAGGGAGGACAGGGAACACTGAAGCTTTCTTT
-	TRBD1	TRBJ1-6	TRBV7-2	CASSYFPRDRQRPPLHF	TGTGCCAGCAGCTATTTCCCCCGGGACAGGCAGAGGCCACCCCTCCACTTT
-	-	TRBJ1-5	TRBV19	CASSMIGADSNQPQHF	TGTGCCAGTAGTATGATCGGAGCTGATAGCAATCAGCCCCAGCATTTT
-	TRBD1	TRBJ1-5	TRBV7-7	CASSRDSPNQPQHF	TGTGCCAGCAGTCGGGACAGTCCGAATCAGCCCCAGCATTTT
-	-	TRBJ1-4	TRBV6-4	CANLRSGTGTTNEKLFF	TGTGCCAACTTAAGAAGCGGGACGGGAACAACTAATGAAAAACTGTTTTTT
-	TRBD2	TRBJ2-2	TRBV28	CASSLRGGLASNTGELFF	TGTGCCAGCAGTTTACGTGGGGGACTAGCCTCGAACACCGGGGAGCTGTTTTTT
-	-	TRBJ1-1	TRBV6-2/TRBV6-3	CASSAAEAFF	TGTGCCAGCAGTGCAGCTGAAGCTTTCTTT
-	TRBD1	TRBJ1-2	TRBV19	CASNSGTGDGYTF	TGTGCCAGTAACTCCGGGACAGGGGACGGCTACACCTTC
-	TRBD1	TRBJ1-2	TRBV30	CAWIQQGGYGYTF	TGTGCCTGGATCCAACAGGGGGGATATGGCTACACCTTC
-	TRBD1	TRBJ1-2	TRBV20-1	CSASRTGRYGYTF	TGCAGTGCTAGTAGGACAGGGCGCTATGGCTACACCTTC
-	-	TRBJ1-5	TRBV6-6	CASSTGGTANQPQHF	TGTGCCAGCAGTACCGGAGGGACGGCGAATCAGCCCCAGCATTTT
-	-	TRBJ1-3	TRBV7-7	CASSSDRSSGNTIYF	TGTGCCAGCAGCTCTGACAGAAGCTCTGGAAACACCATATATTTT
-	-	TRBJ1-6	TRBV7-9	CASSFTGDNSPLHF	TGTGCCAGCAGCTTTACGGGGGATAATTCACCCCTCCACTTT
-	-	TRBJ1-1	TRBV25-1	CASSELGRAFF	TGTGCCAGCAGTGAATTGGGGAGAGCTTTCTTT
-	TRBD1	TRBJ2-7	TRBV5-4	CASSLGTGGIYEQYF	TGTGCCAGCAGCTTAGGCACAGGGGGAATCTACGAGCAGTACTTC
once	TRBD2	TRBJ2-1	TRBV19	CASSLGLAGFSYNEQFF	TGTGCCAGTAGCTTAGGACTAGCGGGGTTCTCCTACAATGAGCAGTTCTTC